This TCR beta chain emerged from a study of blood T cell repertoires in COVID-19. For the study at large: T cells, B-cell-depleted T cells, or PBMCs provided the cDNA or gDNA that served as material.

The ends were cut back, 0 bases at V and 3 bases at J, with 8 bases in the middle. Germline V lookup: CDR1 LGHNA, CDR2 YNFKEQ. The CDR3 contains 14 residues. Per the study methods: It was from reference gene primer amplification that nucleated cell counts were estimated. Sequenced by immunoSEQ multiplex PCR; TCRdb stores in-frame clones only, minus some. V and J calls plus clone size are reproduced from that table; the DNA served to infer D and trimming. The top ten clones hold roughly 19% of a sample with over 150,000 clones, around 83% of them seen once. Sequencing input: peripheral blood. The V gene is TRBV4-2, the J gene TRBJ1-2, with D possibly TRBD1 on 5 matching bases. This clonotype originated in a woman in her 70s who had recovered from COVID-19. In DNA, the CDR3 is TGTGCCAGCAGCCAAGATGGGGGGGACTATGGCTACACCTTC. Translation gives CASSQDGGDYGYTF.